This TCR beta chain was retrieved from a study of tumor and adjacent non-tumor tissue in lung cancer. Study-wide context: The cohort had roughly 11 adenocarcinoma, 2 squamous cell and 1 small cell patients. Aged about 30 to 76 years, patients included roughly eleven men and a handful of women with stage I to III disease. On average, productive TCRbeta reads reached some 4.4 million per sample.

As concerns this clonotype: What it binds is unknown. This clone may be a read error of a much larger clone one base away.

This CDR3 spans 17 amino acids. In germline, CDR1 is MNHNS, CDR2 SASEGT. Notes on the study in general: In normal lung, the top 100 clones were significantly more dominant than in tumor.

RNA was extracted from bulk tissue without any cell sorting. Three rounds of nested PCR, following a modified ARM-PCR protocol, produced the TCRbeta library. Using its own MiXCR run on the multiplex PCR reads, TCRdb lists one record per CDR3 protein. The sample holds roughly 120,000 distinct CDR3 sequences, 75% seen once. The source is a woman aged 60 to 75 with non-small cell lung cancer. The sample comprised lung tumor tissue. The chain combines TRBV6-1 with TRBJ1-5; TRBD1 might be the D (6 bases). CDR3 sequence: CASSGRQGYDSKQPQHF. The CDR3 bases are TGTGCCAGCAGCGGCCGCCAGGGGTACGATAGCAAACAGCCCCAGCATTTT.